The TCR beta chain under discussion was sequenced for a study of T cells in Graves' hyperthyroidism and ophthalmopathy. Study observations and caveats: Most thyroid clonotypes expanded above 0.001 were also detected in blood.

Amplification yielded TCR beta CDR3 regions, with RNA transcripts as the source. First-round RT-PCR targeting the TCR CDR3 was performed with the HTBI primer set. TCRdb passed the multiplex PCR reads through MiXCR, listing each CDR3 protein once. The repertoire holds some 350,000 distinct CDR3 sequences, with about 16% as singletons. Per the germline V gene, CDR1 is SGDLS and CDR2 is YYNGEE. The junction had 6 bases not matched to a gene; V was cut back by 4 bases and J by 2 bases. The CDR3 runs 15 residues. Comment on this clonotype: Its target is not known.

Ophthalmopathy patients all had a Clinical Activity Score of at least 3, a NOSPECS grade of at least 4 and disease under 3 months old. Diagnosis rested on symptoms, serum thyroxine and TRAb, thyroid ultrasound, and orbital computed tomography. The sequenced material came from blood. This receptor was obtained from a woman aged 55-70 years with Graves' ophthalmopathy. The chain recombines TRBV9 with TRBJ2-7; 10 bases map to TRBD2. The CDR3 region is CASSFGLAETYEQYF. As DNA, the CDR3 is TGTGCCAGCAGCTTCGGACTAGCGGAGACCTACGAGCAGTACTTC.